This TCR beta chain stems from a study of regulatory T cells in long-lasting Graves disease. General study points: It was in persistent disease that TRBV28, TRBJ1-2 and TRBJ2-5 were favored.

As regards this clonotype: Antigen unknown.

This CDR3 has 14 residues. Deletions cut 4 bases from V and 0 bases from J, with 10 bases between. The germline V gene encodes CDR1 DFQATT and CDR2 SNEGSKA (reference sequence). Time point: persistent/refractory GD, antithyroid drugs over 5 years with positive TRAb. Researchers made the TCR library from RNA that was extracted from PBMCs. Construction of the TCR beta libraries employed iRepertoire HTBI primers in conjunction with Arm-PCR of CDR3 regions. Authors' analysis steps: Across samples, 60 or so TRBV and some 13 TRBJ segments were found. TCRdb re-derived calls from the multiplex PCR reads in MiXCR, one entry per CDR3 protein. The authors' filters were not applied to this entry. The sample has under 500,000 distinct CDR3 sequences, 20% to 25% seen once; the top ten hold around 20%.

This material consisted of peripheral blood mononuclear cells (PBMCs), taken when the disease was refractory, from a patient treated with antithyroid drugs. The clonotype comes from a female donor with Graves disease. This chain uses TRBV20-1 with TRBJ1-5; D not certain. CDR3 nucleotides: TGCAGTGCTAAGCCAGGCCATAGCAATCAGCCCCAGCATTTT. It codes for CSAKPGHSNQPQHF.